This record concerns one T cell receptor (beta chain) sequence. CDR1 MNHEY and CDR2 SVGEGT come from the germline V gene. The CDR3 is 16 amino acids. After removal of 4 bases from V and 0 bases from J, the junction contained 5 bases not matched to a gene. The sample originates from a study of blood T cell repertoires in COVID-19. Study background: Collection of acute and convalescent COVID-19 samples took place in the United States, Italy and Spain. Sources were T cells, B-cell-depleted T cells, or PBMCs; the material itself was cDNA or gDNA.

The data were produced by immunoSEQ multiplex PCR, yet TCRdb's version contains in-frame clones alone and is incomplete. The repertoire holds over 110,000 clones, with around 81% as singletons. Sequences were obtained from peripheral blood. The TCR comes from a human donor in a cohort sampled during active COVID-19. This sequence joins TRBV6-2 or TRBV6-3 and TRBJ2-1; 8 nucleotides line up with TRBD1. CDR3 region: CASSSRQGLSYNEQFF. CDR3 coding DNA: TGTGCCAGCAGTTCAAGACAGGGGCTCTCCTACAATGAGCAGTTCTTC.